One and the same sample provided the 21 T cell receptor beta chains below, sequenced in a study of T cell clonotyping in hematopoietic cell transplantation. Profiled with immunoSEQ multiplex PCR; TCRdb holds only in-frame clones, not every one. The sample carries 13,000 or so clones, about 98% recorded once. Sequenced material: peripheral blood mononuclear cells, taken 30 days after allogeneic stem cell transplant. The receptors were gathered from a female patient in her 50s who had an allogeneic stem cell transplant from an unrelated donor, so T cells may come from the graft donor. Some clones in this sample may be carry-over from other donors' samples.

The V call is TRBV6-1, the J call TRBJ1-4, with a weak D call TRBD1 (5 bases). This CDR3 region has 15 residues. V lost 2 bases and J 3 bases, leaving 10 bases between the germline ends. Germline V gene sequence: CDR1 MNHNS, CDR2 SASEGT. The CDR3 sequence: CASSEQAGSNEKLFF. The CDR3 DNA is TGTGCCAGCAGTGAACAGGCAGGGTCTAATGAAAAACTGTTTTTT.

This clone appeared once. J is TRBJ2-3 and V is TRBV5-1; D might be TRBD1 (6 bases). CDR1 is SGHRS, CDR2 YFSETQ, per germline. Trimming removed 1 base from V and 1 base from J, with 10 bases in between. The CDR3 sequence is 15 residues long. Here the CDR3 DNA reads TGCGCCAGCAGCTTGACAGGGATCGGCACAGATACGCAGTATTTT. Residues: CASSLTGIGTDTQYF.

This chain joins TRBV9 and TRBJ2-1; 7 bases line up with TRBD1. The V gene end was trimmed by 0 bases and the J gene end by 8 bases; junction bases not matched to a gene: 14. Germline CDR1 and CDR2: SGDLS and YYNGEE. This CDR3 has 17 amino acids. The CDR3 coding sequence is TGTGCCAGCAGCGTAGGCCCTCCTTCGACAGGGATCCATGAGCAGTTCTTC. Protein sequence: CASSVGPPSTGIHEQFF.

This clone occurred once. The chain combines TRBV2 with TRBJ1-5; perhaps TRBD1 as D (6 bases). The CDR3 spans 15 residues. Germline-derived CDR1 and CDR2 are SNHLY and FYNNEI. Trimming took off 5 bases at V and 4 bases at J, with 15 bases between the two ends. CDR3 bases: TGTGCCAGCAGTCCCCTTGGACAGCCGAATCAGCCCCAGCATTTT. This codes for CASSPLGQPNQPQHF.

The chain has TRBV4-2 and TRBJ1-5; D remains unclear. V lost 5 bases and J 0 bases, leaving 14 bases between the germline ends. Germline V gene data show CDR1 as LGHNA and CDR2 as YNFKEQ. CDR3 size: 16 residues. The CDR3 DNA is TGTGCCAGCAGCGGTGGAACTGGCTCTAGCAATCAGCCCCAGCATTTT. Translation: CASSGGTGSSNQPQHF.

The genes are TRBV5-6 and TRBJ2-7, with D hard to call. This CDR3 has 12 residues. The germline gives CDR1 SGHDT, CDR2 YYEEEE. Trimming took 6 bases from V and 8 from J, leaving 15 bases between them. CDR3 DNA: TGTGCCAGCACCACACCTCCTGGGAAGCAGTACTTC. Translation: CASTTPPGKQYF.

The rearrangement links TRBV28 to TRBJ1-1; D is possibly TRBD1 (5 bases). Looked up from germline, CDR1 is MDHEN and CDR2 is SYDVKM. The V gene lost 4 bases and the J gene lost 5 bases, with 11 bases spanning the gap. The CDR3 is made up of 13 amino acids. The CDR3 coding sequence is TGTGCCAGCAGTTGGGACCAGGAGACTGAAGCTTTCTTT. Encoded protein: CASSWDQETEAFF.

CDR3 protein: CASTQGGANYGYTF. Here the CDR3 DNA reads TGCGCCAGCACTCAGGGGGGAGCTAACTATGGCTACACCTTC. V and J are TRBV5-1 and TRBJ1-2, with 7 bases aligning to TRBD1. J gave up 0 bases and V 6 bases, and 5 bases lay outside the gene matches. This CDR3 is built from 14 residues. Per the germline V gene, CDR1 is SGHRS and CDR2 is YFSETQ. The full variable domain, rest sourced from reference TRBV5-1 and TRBJ1-2, is KAGVTQTPRYLIKTRGQQVTLSCSPISGHRSVSWYQQTPGQGLQFLFEYFSETQRNKGNFPGRFSGRQFSNSRSEMNVSTLELGDSALYLCASTQGGANYGYTFGSGTRLTVV.

The gene calls are TRBV5-6 and TRBJ1-2; a weak D match, TRBD1 (6 bases). The CDR3 is made up of 15 amino acids. V was trimmed by 0 bases and J by 4 bases, leaving 13 bases between them. In germline, CDR1 is SGHDT, CDR2 YYEEEE. The CDR3 sequence is CASSLDSSRGYGYTF. The DNA of the CDR3 is TGTGCCAGCAGCTTGGACTCTTCCAGGGGCTATGGCTACACCTTC.

This chain uses TRBV6-5 with TRBJ2-6; D ambiguous. This CDR3 is 13 amino acids long. Germline CDR1 MNHEY, CDR2 SVGAGI. Trimming shortened V by 10 bases and J by 3 bases, and 10 bases separated the two germline ends. CDR3 amino acids: CATRTGGANVLTF. The CDR3 DNA sequence: TGTGCCACCCGTACGGGTGGGGCCAACGTCCTGACTTTC.

This chain connects TRBV15 to TRBJ1-2, with a possible D match to TRBD1 (5 bases). Trimming took 5 bases from V and 3 from J, leaving 13 bases between them. This CDR3 contains 14 residues. Germline V gives CDR1 LNHNV, CDR2 YYDKDF (reference sequence). The CDR3 loop is CATSGITGYYGYTF. As DNA, the CDR3 is TGTGCCACCAGCGGTATAACAGGATACTATGGCTACACCTTC. Full variable domain (rest looked up from reference TRBV15 and TRBJ1-2): DAMVIQNPRYQVTQFGKPVTLSCSQTLNHNVMYWYQQKSSQAPKLLFHYYDKDFNNEADTPDNFQSRRPNTSFCFLDIRSPGLGDTAMYLCATSGITGYYGYTFGSGTRLTVV.

V usage is TRBV5-1 and J usage is TRBJ2-3; D might be TRBD2 (6 bases). The ends were cut back, 5 bases at V and 1 base at J, with 8 bases in the middle. From germline, CDR1 is SGHRS and CDR2 YFSETQ. The CDR3 has 13 residues. For the CDR3, the DNA is TGCGCCAGCAGGGGGGGTGGCACAGATACGCAGTATTTT. Its translation: CASRGGGTDTQYF.

This chain joins TRBV5-5 and TRBJ2-2; 11 bases map to TRBD2. With V trimmed by 1 base and J by 5 bases, 1 base remained unmatched. The CDR3 is 15 amino acids. From germline, CDR1 is SGHKS and CDR2 YYEKEE (reference sequence). For the CDR3, the DNA is TGTGCCAGCAGCTTGCGACTAGCGGGGACCGGGGAGCTGTTTTTT. This gives the protein CASSLRLAGTGELFF. Based on the CDR3 plus reference TRBV5-5 and TRBJ2-2, the full variable domain is DAGVTQSPTHLIKTRGQQVTLRCSPISGHKSVSWYQQVLGQGPQFIFQYYEKEERGRGNFPDRFSARQFPNYSSELNVNALLLGDSALYLCASSLRLAGTGELFFGEGSRLTVL.

This chain uses TRBV7-8 with TRBJ2-7; 8 positions agree with TRBD1. Trimming at V came to 3 bases and at J to 4 bases, leaving 8 bases not matched to a gene. Germline lookup yields CDR1 SGHVS and CDR2 FQNEAQ. This CDR3 has 15 amino acids. The CDR3 DNA sequence: TGTGCCAGCAGCTTTACCGGGACAGGTGAATACGAGCAGTACTTC. This sequence encodes CASSFTGTGEYEQYF.

This clone was found a few times. The chain links TRBV21-1 to TRBJ1-5; no DNA check was done on the table's D call, TRBD1. TRBV21-1 is an annotated pseudogene. This CDR3 has 17 residues. The DNA of the CDR3 is TGTGCCAGCAGCAAAGCTGACAGGGGGCGATTCCCGCAGCCCCAGCATTTT. Its protein product is CASSKADRGRFPQPQHF.

The chain links TRBV7-3 to TRBJ2-6; D unclear. Germline V CDR1 and CDR2: SGHTA, FQGTGA. The V end was cut by 7 bases, the J end by 4 bases, with 14 bases between. The length of the CDR3 is 15 residues. CDR3 sequence reads: CASTRGRFGANVLTF. The CDR3 nucleotides read TGTGCCAGCACCCGAGGAAGATTCGGGGCCAACGTCCTGACTTTC. Supplemented by reference TRBV7-3 and TRBJ2-6, the full variable domain reads GAGVSQTPSNKVTEKGKYVELRCDPISGHTALYWYRQSLGQGPEFLIYFQGTGAADDSGLPNDRFFAVRPEGSVSTLKIQRTERGDSAVYLCASTRGRFGANVLTFGAGSRLTVL.

The chain recombines TRBV23-1 with TRBJ1-5; D is undetermined. TRBV23-1 counts as an open reading frame of uncertain function. Trimming took 6 bases from V and 7 from J, leaving 10 bases between them. This CDR3 is 12 amino acids long. The CDR3, as DNA: TGCGCCAGCAGGCTCTCCCAGCAGCCCCAGCATTTT. This gives the protein CASRLSQQPQHF.

Here the CDR3 reads CASSPRGLVGQTEAFF. CDR3 nucleotide sequence: TGTGCCAGCTCACCACGGGGGTTAGTGGGACAAACTGAAGCTTTCTTT. V usage is TRBV18 and J usage is TRBJ1-1; tentative D call: TRBD1 (6 bases). The CDR3 is made up of 16 amino acids. The V and J ends lost 1 base and 5 bases respectively, with 17 bases between them. Germline CDR1 reads KGHSH; CDR2 reads LQKENI. Looking up the rest from reference TRBV18 and TRBJ1-1 gives the full variable domain: NAGVMQNPRHLVRRRGQEARLRCSPMKGHSHVYWYRQLPEEGLKFMVYLQKENIIDESGMPKERFSAEFPKEGPSILRIQQVVRGDSAAYFCASSPRGLVGQTEAFFGQGTRLTVV.

This chain uses TRBV7-2 with TRBJ1-2, with D perhaps matching TRBD1 (5 bases). Looked up from germline, CDR1 is SGHTA and CDR2 is FQGNSA. Deletions cut 6 bases from V and 4 bases from J, with 21 bases between. The length of the CDR3 is 16 residues. CDR3 sequence (DNA): TGTGCCAGCAGAGCCGGATGGTGGGGCAGTCCCTATGGCTACACCTTC. It codes for CASRAGWWGSPYGYTF.

The chain employs TRBV2 and TRBJ1-5, with D uncertain. The germline V gene has CDR1 SNHLY and CDR2 FYNNEI. This CDR3 has 13 residues. Trimming shortened V by 2 bases and J by 6 bases, and 8 bases separated the two germline ends. The CDR3 nucleotides read TGTGCCAGCAGTGAACCCACCCGTCAGCCCCAGCATTTT. It specifies CASSEPTRQPQHF.

A word on this clone: One end of the junction varies from germline; a read error may be responsible. The chain links TRBV2 to TRBJ1-2; D call uncertain. From germline, CDR1 is SNHLY and CDR2 FYNNEI. The CDR3 is 11 amino acids. The CDR3, as DNA: TGTGCCAGCAGTCTTTCAGCCTCTCTCCGTTTC. Protein sequence: CASSLSASLRF.